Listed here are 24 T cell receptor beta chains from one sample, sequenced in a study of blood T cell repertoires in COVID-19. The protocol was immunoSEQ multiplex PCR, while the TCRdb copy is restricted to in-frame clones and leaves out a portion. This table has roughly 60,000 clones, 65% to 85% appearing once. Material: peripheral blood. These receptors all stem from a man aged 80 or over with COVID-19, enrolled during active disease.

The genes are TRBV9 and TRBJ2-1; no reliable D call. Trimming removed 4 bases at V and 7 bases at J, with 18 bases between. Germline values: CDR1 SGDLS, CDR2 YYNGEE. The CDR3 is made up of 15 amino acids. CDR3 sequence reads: CASSTSGTLLNEQFF. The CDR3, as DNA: TGTGCCAGCAGCACCTCGGGTACCCTCTTGAATGAGCAGTTCTTC.

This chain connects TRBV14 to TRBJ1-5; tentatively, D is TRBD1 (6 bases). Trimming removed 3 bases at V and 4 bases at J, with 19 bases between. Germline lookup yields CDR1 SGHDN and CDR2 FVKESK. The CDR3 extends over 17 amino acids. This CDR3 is CASSQNPPAGANQPQHF. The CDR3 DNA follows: TGTGCCAGCAGCCAGAACCCCCCGGCGGGGGCTAATCAGCCCCAGCATTTT.

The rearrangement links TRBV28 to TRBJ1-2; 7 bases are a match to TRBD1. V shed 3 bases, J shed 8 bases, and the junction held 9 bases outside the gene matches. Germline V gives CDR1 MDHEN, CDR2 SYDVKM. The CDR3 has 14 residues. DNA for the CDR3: TGTGCCAGCAGTTTTCTAACAGGGGAGCAAGGCTACACCTTC. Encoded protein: CASSFLTGEQGYTF.

The CDR3 nucleotides are TGTGCCATCAGTGAGGGGCTAGCTGGCGATCGCGGTGAGCAGTTCTTC. It codes for CAISEGLAGDRGEQFF. The J gene is TRBJ2-1, the V gene TRBV10-3; perhaps TRBD2 as D (5 bases). The germline CDR1 and CDR2 sequences are ENHRY and SYGVKD. The CDR3 has 16 amino acids. V lost 2 bases and J 9 bases, leaving 20 bases between the germline ends.

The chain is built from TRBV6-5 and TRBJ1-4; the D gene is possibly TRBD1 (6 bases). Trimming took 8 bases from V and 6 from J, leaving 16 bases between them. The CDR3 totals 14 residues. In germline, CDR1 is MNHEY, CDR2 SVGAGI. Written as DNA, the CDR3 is TGTGCCAGCCGGGAGGGGGGGCTTTATGAAAAACTGTTTTTT. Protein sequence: CASREGGLYEKLFF.

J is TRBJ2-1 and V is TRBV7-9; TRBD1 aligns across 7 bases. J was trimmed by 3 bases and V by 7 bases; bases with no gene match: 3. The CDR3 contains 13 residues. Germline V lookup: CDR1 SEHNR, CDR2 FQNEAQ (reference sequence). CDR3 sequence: CASIRDSYNEQFF. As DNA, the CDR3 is TGTGCCAGCATTCGGGACAGCTACAATGAGCAGTTCTTC.

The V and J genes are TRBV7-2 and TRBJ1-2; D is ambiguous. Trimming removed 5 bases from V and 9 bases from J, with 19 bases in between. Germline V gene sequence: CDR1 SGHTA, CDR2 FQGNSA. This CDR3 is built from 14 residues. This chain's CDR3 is CASSPPGSTMSYTF. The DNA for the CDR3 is TGTGCCAGCAGCCCTCCCGGATCTACTATGAGCTACACCTTC. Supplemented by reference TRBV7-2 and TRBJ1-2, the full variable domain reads GAGVSQSPSNKVTEKGKDVELRCDPISGHTALYWYRQSLGQGLEFLIYFQGNSAPDKSGLPSDRFSAERTGGSVSTLTIQRTQQEDSAVYLCASSPPGSTMSYTFGSGTRLTVV.

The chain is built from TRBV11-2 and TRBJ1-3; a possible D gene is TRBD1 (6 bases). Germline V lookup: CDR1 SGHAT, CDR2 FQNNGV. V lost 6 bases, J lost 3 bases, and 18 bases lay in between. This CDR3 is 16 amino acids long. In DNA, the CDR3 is TGTGCCAGCAGACTTGGCCTGGGGGCGAGTGGAAACACCATATATTTT. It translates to CASRLGLGASGNTIYF.

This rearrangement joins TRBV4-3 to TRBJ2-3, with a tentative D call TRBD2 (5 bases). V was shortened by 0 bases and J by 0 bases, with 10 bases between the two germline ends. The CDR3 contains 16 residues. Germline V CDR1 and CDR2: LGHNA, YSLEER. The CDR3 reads CASSQEYRGSTDTQYF. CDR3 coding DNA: TGCGCCAGCAGCCAAGAGTATCGCGGGAGCACAGATACGCAGTATTTT.

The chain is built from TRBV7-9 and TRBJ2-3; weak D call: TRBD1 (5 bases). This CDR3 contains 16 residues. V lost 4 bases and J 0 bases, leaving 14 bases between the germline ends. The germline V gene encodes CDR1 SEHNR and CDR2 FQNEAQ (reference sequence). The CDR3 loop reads CASSSRQFSSTDTQYF. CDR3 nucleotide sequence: TGTGCCAGCAGCTCCAGACAGTTCTCTAGCACAGATACGCAGTATTTT.

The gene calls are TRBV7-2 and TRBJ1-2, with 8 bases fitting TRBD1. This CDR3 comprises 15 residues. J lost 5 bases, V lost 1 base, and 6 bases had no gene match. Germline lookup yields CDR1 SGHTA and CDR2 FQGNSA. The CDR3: CASSLEVTGEYGYTF. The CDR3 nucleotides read TGTGCCAGCAGCTTAGAGGTGACAGGGGAATATGGCTACACCTTC.

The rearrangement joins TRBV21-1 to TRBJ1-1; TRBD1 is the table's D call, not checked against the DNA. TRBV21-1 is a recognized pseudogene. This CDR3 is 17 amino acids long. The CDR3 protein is CASSSTGGRRWNTEAFF. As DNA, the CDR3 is TGTGCCAGCAGCAGCACAGGGGGTAGAAGATGGAACACTGAAGCTTTCTTT.

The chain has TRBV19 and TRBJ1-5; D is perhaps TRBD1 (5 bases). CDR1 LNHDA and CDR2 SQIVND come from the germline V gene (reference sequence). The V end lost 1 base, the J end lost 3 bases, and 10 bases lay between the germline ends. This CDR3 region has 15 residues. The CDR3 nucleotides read TGTGCCAGTAGTATAGCGGGACTGCACAATCAGCCCCAGCATTTT. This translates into CASSIAGLHNQPQHF.

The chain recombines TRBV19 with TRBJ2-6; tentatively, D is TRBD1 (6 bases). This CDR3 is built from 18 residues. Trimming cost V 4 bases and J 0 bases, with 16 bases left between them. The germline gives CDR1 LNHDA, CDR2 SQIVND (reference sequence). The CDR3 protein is CASSTGQRRGSGANVLTF. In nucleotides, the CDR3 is TGTGCCAGTAGTACCGGACAGAGGAGAGGCTCTGGGGCCAACGTCCTGACTTTC.

As DNA, the CDR3 is TGCGCCAGCAGCTACCCGTCTAGCAGGGGCGACAATGAGCAGTTCTTC. The encoded protein is CASSYPSSRGDNEQFF. This chain uses TRBV5-1 with TRBJ2-1, with D possibly matching TRBD1 (6 bases). V lost 3 bases and J lost 5, with 18 bases in between. Germline lookup yields CDR1 SGHRS and CDR2 YFSETQ. The length of the CDR3 is 16 residues.

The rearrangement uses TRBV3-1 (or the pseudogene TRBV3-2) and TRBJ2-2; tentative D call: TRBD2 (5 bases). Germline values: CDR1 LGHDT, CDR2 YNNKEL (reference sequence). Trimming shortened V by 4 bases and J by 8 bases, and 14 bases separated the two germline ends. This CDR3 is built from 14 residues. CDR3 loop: CASSRGGNAGELFF. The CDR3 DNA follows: TGTGCCAGCAGCCGCGGAGGCAACGCGGGGGAGCTGTTTTTT.

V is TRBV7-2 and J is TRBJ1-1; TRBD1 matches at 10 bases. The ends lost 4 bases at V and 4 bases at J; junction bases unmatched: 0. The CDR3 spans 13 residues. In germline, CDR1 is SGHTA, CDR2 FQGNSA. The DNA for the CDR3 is TGTGCCAGCAGCTGGGACAGGGGCACTGAAGCTTTCTTT. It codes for CASSWDRGTEAFF.

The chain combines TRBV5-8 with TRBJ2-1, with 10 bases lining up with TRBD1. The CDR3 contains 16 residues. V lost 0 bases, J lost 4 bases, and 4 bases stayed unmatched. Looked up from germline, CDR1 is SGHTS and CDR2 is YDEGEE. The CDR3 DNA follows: TGTGCCAGCAGCTTGGTTGGGACAGGGGCTTACAATGAGCAGTTCTTC. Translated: CASSLVGTGAYNEQFF.

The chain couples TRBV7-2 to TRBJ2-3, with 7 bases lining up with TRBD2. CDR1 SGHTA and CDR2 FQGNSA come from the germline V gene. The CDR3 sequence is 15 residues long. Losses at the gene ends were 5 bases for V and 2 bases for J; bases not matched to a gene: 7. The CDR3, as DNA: TGTGCCAGCAGCCCTGGGACTACTACCACAGATACGCAGTATTTT. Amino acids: CASSPGTTTTDTQYF.

The DNA of the CDR3 is TGCGCCAGTAAGACTAGCTACAATGAGCAGTTCTTC. Protein sequence: CASKTSYNEQFF. The rearrangement uses TRBV4-1 and TRBJ2-1; D might be TRBD2 (6 bases). The CDR3 has 12 residues. Germline loops: CDR1 MGHRA, CDR2 YSYEKL. Trimming took off 9 bases at V and 3 bases at J, with 9 bases between the two ends.

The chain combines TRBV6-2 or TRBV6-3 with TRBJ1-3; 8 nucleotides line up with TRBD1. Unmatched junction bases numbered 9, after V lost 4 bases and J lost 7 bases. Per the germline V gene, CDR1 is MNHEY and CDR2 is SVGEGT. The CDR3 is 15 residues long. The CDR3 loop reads CASSSPTGESNTIYF. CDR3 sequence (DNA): TGTGCCAGCAGTTCACCGACAGGGGAGTCGAACACCATATATTTT.

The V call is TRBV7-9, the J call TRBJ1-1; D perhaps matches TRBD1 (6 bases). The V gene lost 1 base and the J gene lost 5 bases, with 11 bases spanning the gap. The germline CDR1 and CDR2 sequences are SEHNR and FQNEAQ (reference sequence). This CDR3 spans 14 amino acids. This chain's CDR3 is CASSLVGGDTEAFF. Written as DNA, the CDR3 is TGTGCCAGCAGCTTAGTAGGGGGAGATACTGAAGCTTTCTTT.

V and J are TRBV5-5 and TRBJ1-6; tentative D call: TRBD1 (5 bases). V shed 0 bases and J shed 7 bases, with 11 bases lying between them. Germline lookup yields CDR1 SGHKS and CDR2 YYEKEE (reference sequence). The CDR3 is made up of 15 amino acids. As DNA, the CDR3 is TGTGCCAGCAGCTTGGACCCCCCAGGGAATTCACCCCTCCACTTT. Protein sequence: CASSLDPPGNSPLHF.

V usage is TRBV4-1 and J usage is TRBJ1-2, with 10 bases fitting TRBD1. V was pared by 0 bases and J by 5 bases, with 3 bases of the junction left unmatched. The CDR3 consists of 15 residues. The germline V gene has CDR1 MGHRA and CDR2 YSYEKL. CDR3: CASSQEGQGRYGYTF. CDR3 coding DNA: TGCGCCAGCAGCCAAGAGGGACAGGGGAGGTATGGCTACACCTTC.